The clone carrying this T cell receptor (beta chain) was recorded a few times. Its matching antigen is unknown. V was pared by 1 base and J by 10 bases, with 1 base of the junction left unmatched. The CDR3 sequence is 12 residues long. The record originates from a study of post-analysis software for immune sequencing data. Study-wide context: Patients with relapsing-remitting, secondary progressive and progressive-relapsing multiple sclerosis courses were all represented.

Sequencing libraries made from TCR beta cDNA carried unique molecular identifiers. Some 500,000 cDNA molecules were recovered from an input of 1 to 10 million T cells. TCRdb itself ran the PCR reads through MiXCR, one entry per CDR3 protein. Of approximately 570,000 distinct CDR3 sequences detected, 40% to 50% appear once; the ten largest clones hold more than 1.5%. Notes on the study in general: Co-batched samples clustered tightly together by F measure. Significantly decreased normalized Chao1 diversity was recorded for multiple sclerosis patients relative to controls. Patients showed TRBV5-6, TRBV5-1 and TRBV20-1 among five TRBV segments more frequent than in controls.

The TCR originated in a girl aged 10-17 years with multiple sclerosis. The specimen was blood. This chain joins TRBV12-3 or TRBV12-4 and TRBJ1-5; 7 bases are shared with TRBD1. The CDR3 DNA reads as TGTGCCAGCAGTTTAGGACAGGGACCCCAGCATTTT. Translating gives CASSLGQGPQHF.